This TCR beta chain was observed in a study of vaccination and CD4 T cells after COVID-19. CDR3 size: 12 residues. Germline assignment: CDR1 SQVTM and CDR2 ANQGSEA. V gave up 4 bases and J gave up 2 bases, with 7 bases separating them. Sequencing of the DNA from cultured CD4+ T cells was carried out with the Oncomine TCR Beta short-read assay. MiXCR was run by TCRdb on the PCR reads, yielding one entry per CDR3 protein. The data show about 6,800 distinct CDR3 sequences, about 25% seen once. Concerning this clonotype: Antigen: not known.

The treatment denotes: approximately 11-day PBMC culture with coronavirus spike peptide pools or control peptides (ViraFEST assay). The rearrangement uses TRBV29-1 and TRBJ2-3; possible D gene TRBD2, 6 bases. The clonotype comes from a human donor who had recovered from COVID-19. Material: CD4+ T cells from blood, cultured in vitro, obtained after SARS-CoV-2 vaccination. The CDR3 region has the DNA TGCAGCGTTGGCGGGGACACAGATACGCAGTATTTT. Residues: CSVGGDTDTQYF.